This is a list of T cell receptor beta chains from one sample in a study of Ad26.COV2.S vaccination and SARS-CoV-2 variants. TCRdb's table, derived via immunoSEQ multiplex PCR, lists solely in-frame clones and lacks some. The sample includes 350,000 to 400,000 clones, about 89% seen only once; the top ten take approximately 1.9%. Sample: peripheral blood, taken in a trial of Ad26.COV2.S vaccine versus placebo. The receptor source for this set is a person aged 18-60 years who received the Ad26.COV2.S COVID-19 vaccine or a placebo. Both conserved end residues are part of each CDR3. A D gene is named only where the DNA matches it firmly. A row's size may be missing; if present it is once, few, many or a size class.

d_call: -; clone_size: -; v_call: TRBV28; j_call: TRBJ2-5; cdr3_aa: CASSSGSETQYF; cdr3_nt: TGTGCCAGCAGTTCGGGCTCGGAGACCCAGTACTTC
d_call: -; clone_size: -; v_call: TRBV2; j_call: TRBJ1-6; cdr3_aa: CASNNRSSYNSPLHF; cdr3_nt: TGTGCCAGCAATAACAGGAGCTCCTATAATTCACCCCTCCACTTT
d_call: -; clone_size: -; v_call: TRBV27; j_call: TRBJ2-7; cdr3_aa: CASSSILSRYEQYF; cdr3_nt: TGTGCCAGCAGTTCAATCCTCTCCCGCTACGAGCAGTACTTC
d_call: -; clone_size: -; v_call: TRBV25-1; j_call: TRBJ1-3; cdr3_aa: CASIGAPSSGNTIYF; cdr3_nt: TGTGCCAGCATCGGGGCACCAAGCTCTGGAAACACCATATATTTT
d_call: -; clone_size: -; v_call: TRBV5-6; j_call: TRBJ2-5; cdr3_aa: CASSAMEETQYF; cdr3_nt: TGTGCCAGCAGCGCCATGGAAGAGACCCAGTACTTC
d_call: -; clone_size: -; v_call: TRBV7-2; j_call: TRBJ2-7; cdr3_aa: CASSLEVGEQYF; cdr3_nt: TGTGCCAGCAGCTTAGAAGTAGGCGAGCAGTACTTC
d_call: -; clone_size: once; v_call: TRBV9; j_call: TRBJ1-1; cdr3_aa: CASSVDPSTEAFF; cdr3_nt: TGTGCCAGCAGCGTAGATCCGTCCACTGAAGCTTTCTTT
d_call: -; clone_size: -; v_call: TRBV7-2; j_call: TRBJ2-3; cdr3_aa: CASSFAGATDTQYF; cdr3_nt: TGTGCCAGCAGCTTCGCGGGGGCCACAGATACGCAGTATTTT
d_call: TRBD2; clone_size: -; v_call: TRBV19; j_call: TRBJ2-7; cdr3_aa: CASSMAGGRGWNEQYF; cdr3_nt: TGTGCCAGTAGTATGGCGGGAGGTAGGGGGTGGAACGAGCAGTACTTC
d_call: -; clone_size: -; v_call: TRBV24-1; j_call: TRBJ1-5; cdr3_aa: CATRSEGENQPQHF; cdr3_nt: TGTGCCACCAGGTCCGAGGGGGAGAATCAGCCCCAGCATTTT
d_call: TRBD1; clone_size: -; v_call: TRBV11-2; j_call: TRBJ1-5; cdr3_aa: CASSLAPGQGSGQPQHF; cdr3_nt: TGTGCCAGCAGCTTAGCTCCGGGACAGGGGTCAGGTCAGCCCCAGCATTTT
d_call: -; clone_size: -; v_call: TRBV5-4; j_call: TRBJ2-7; cdr3_aa: CASSFQPSIYEQYF; cdr3_nt: TGTGCCAGCAGCTTCCAGCCCTCTATTTACGAGCAGTACTTC
d_call: TRBD2; clone_size: once; v_call: TRBV19; j_call: TRBJ2-3; cdr3_aa: CASRAGVGDTQYF; cdr3_nt: TGTGCCAGTAGAGCGGGAGTTGGAGATACGCAGTATTTT
d_call: -; clone_size: -; v_call: TRBV6-6; j_call: TRBJ1-1; cdr3_aa: CASSLRGGQAFF; cdr3_nt: TGTGCCAGCAGCCTCAGAGGGGGTCAAGCTTTCTTT
d_call: -; clone_size: once; v_call: TRBV11-3; j_call: TRBJ2-3; cdr3_aa: CASSSGPTGADTQYF; cdr3_nt: TGTGCCAGCAGCTCGGGACCCACCGGTGCAGATACGCAGTATTTT
d_call: -; clone_size: -; v_call: TRBV9; j_call: TRBJ2-7; cdr3_aa: CASSVDRAGHEQYF; cdr3_nt: TGTGCCAGCAGCGTAGACAGGGCAGGCCACGAGCAGTACTTC
d_call: TRBD2; clone_size: -; v_call: TRBV11-2; j_call: TRBJ2-3; cdr3_aa: CASSLRLAGGPGERDTQYF; cdr3_nt: TGTGCCAGCAGCCTACGACTAGCGGGAGGGCCAGGGGAGAGAGATACGCAGTATTTT
d_call: -; clone_size: -; v_call: TRBV13; j_call: TRBJ2-7; cdr3_aa: CASSLGQSPYEQYF; cdr3_nt: TGTGCCAGCAGCTTAGGACAGTCCCCCTACGAGCAGTACTTC
d_call: -; clone_size: -; v_call: TRBV2; j_call: TRBJ1-2; cdr3_aa: CASRQGPNYGYTF; cdr3_nt: TGTGCCAGCAGACAGGGACCTAACTATGGCTACACCTTC
d_call: TRBD2; clone_size: -; v_call: TRBV19; j_call: TRBJ2-2; cdr3_aa: CASSLAGVDTGELFF; cdr3_nt: TGTGCCAGTAGTCTAGCGGGAGTCGACACCGGGGAGCTGTTTTTT
d_call: -; clone_size: few; v_call: TRBV25-1; j_call: TRBJ2-3; cdr3_aa: CASSRRDGTDTQYF; cdr3_nt: TGTGCCAGCAGCCGGAGGGACGGCACAGATACGCAGTATTTT
d_call: -; clone_size: -; v_call: TRBV10-2; j_call: TRBJ1-5; cdr3_aa: CASSEPSGGQPQHF; cdr3_nt: TGCGCCAGCAGTGAGCCATCGGGCGGTCAGCCCCAGCATTTT
d_call: TRBD1; clone_size: -; v_call: TRBV2; j_call: TRBJ2-3; cdr3_aa: CASSYGQGTDTQYF; cdr3_nt: TGTGCCAGCAGTTACGGACAGGGCACAGATACGCAGTATTTT
d_call: TRBD2; clone_size: -; v_call: TRBV4-3; j_call: TRBJ2-5; cdr3_aa: CASSQEAGGGLKTQYF; cdr3_nt: TGCGCCAGCAGCCAAGAAGCCGGCGGGGGATTAAAGACCCAGTACTTC